This T cell receptor beta chain was captured in a study of identifying expanded T cells in peripheral blood. Germline trimming cut 4 bases from V and 2 bases from J; bases unmatched to any gene: 17. Germline V gene data show CDR1 as SGHRS and CDR2 as YFSETQ. The CDR3 totals 19 residues. A note on this clone: What it recognizes is unknown.

Using immunoSEQ multiplex PCR, the repertoire was profiled, and TCRdb retains in-frame clones only, with some absent. The sample holds about 100,000 clones, approximately 88% seen once. Points from the study as a whole: Clone count variance between roughly two-week samples rose with total template count. Technical replicates showed around 1.3 changed clones; around two weeks roughly 16; four weeks 19.

V usage is TRBV5-1 and J usage is TRBJ2-3, with 9 nucleotides matching TRBD2. Sequenced sample: blood. The clonotype originates from a person aged 18 to 75 in good health. The CDR3 DNA reads TGCGCCAGCAGCATGTTCGGGGCGGGAGGGCGTGGAGACACAGATACGCAGTATTTT. This sequence encodes CASSMFGAGGRGDTDTQYF.